This TCR beta chain was sequenced in a study of blood T cell repertoires in COVID-19. On the study more broadly: Samples of COVID-19 (acute and convalescent) were obtained from the United States, Italy and Spain. From T cells, B-cell-depleted T cells, or PBMCs came the material, which was cDNA or gDNA.

Trimming removed 2 bases from V and 4 bases from J; junction bases left unmatched: 7. The CDR3 is 15 amino acids. Looked up from germline, CDR1 is MNHNY and CDR2 is SVGAGI (reference sequence). Original processing notes: Researchers report that nucleated cell counts were estimated from reference gene primer amplification. Clones were read by immunoSEQ multiplex PCR, and TCRdb kept only the in-frame ones, dropping some. The D gene and trimming were derived from the DNA, and the V and J assignments and clone size from that table. The table lists around 180,000 clones, approximately 80% of them singletons.

The TCR was taken from a human donor in a cohort sampled during active COVID-19. V is TRBV6-6 and J is TRBJ2-5; 7 nucleotides line up with TRBD2. Sequenced material: peripheral blood. Here the CDR3 DNA reads TGTGCCAGCAGTTACAGCGGGACCCTGCGAGAGACCCAGTACTTC. As protein: CASSYSGTLRETQYF.